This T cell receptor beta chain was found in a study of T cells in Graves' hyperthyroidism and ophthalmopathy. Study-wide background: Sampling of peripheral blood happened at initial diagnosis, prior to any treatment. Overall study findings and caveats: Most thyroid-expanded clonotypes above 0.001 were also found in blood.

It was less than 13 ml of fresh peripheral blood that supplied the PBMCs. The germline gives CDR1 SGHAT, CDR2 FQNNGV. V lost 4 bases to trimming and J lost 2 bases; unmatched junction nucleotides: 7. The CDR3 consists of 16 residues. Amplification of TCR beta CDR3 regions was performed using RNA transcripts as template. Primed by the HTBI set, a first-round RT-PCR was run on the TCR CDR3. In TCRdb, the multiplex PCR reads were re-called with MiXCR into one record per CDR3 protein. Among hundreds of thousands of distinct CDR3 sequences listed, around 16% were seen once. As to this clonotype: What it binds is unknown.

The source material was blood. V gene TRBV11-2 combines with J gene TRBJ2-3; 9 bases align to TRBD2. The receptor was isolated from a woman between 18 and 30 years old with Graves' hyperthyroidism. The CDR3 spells CASSSMSGGTTDTQYF. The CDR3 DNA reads TGTGCCAGCAGCTCTATGAGCGGGGGGACCACAGATACGCAGTATTTT.